The subject of this entry is one TCR beta chain. Its antigen is currently unknown. The data originate from a study of vaccination and CD4 T cells after COVID-19. This CDR3 region has 14 residues. V was pared by 5 bases and J by 6 bases, with 6 bases of the junction left unmatched. CDR1 SEHNR and CDR2 FQNEAQ come from the germline V gene (reference sequence). Treatment meaning: approximately nine-day PBMC culture with coronavirus spike peptide pools or control peptides (ViraFEST assay). Sequencing of cultured CD4+ T cell DNA used the Oncomine TCR Beta short-read assay. TCRdb independently ran MiXCR on the PCR reads; one entry per CDR3 protein. The sample carries some 20,000 distinct CDR3 sequences, less than 65% recorded once.

Sequences were derived from CD4+ T cells from blood, cultured in vitro, sampled after SARS-CoV-2 vaccination. This clonotype was obtained from a human donor who had recovered from COVID-19. The rearrangement uses TRBV7-9 and TRBJ2-7, with 11 positions matching TRBD2. The CDR3 reads CASSLSSGGREQYF. The CDR3 DNA sequence: TGTGCCAGCAGCCTTTCTAGCGGGGGGCGCGAGCAGTACTTC.